This T cell receptor beta chain was found in a study of PD-1 blockade in classical Hodgkin lymphoma. Study overall: Intravenous delivery of nivolumab at 3 mg/kg to patients occurred every 2 weeks.

In every patient, relapse followed autologous stem cell transplantation, while exposure to brentuximab vedotin differed. A word on this clone: The antigen is not known.

Sequenced by immunoSEQ multiplex PCR; TCRdb stores in-frame clones only, minus some. The table lists 13,000 or so clones, around 80% of them singletons. The V end lost 6 bases, the J end lost 13 bases, and 28 bases lay between the germline ends. This CDR3 is built from 17 residues. Germline loops: CDR1 MDHEN, CDR2 SYDVKM. General observations from the study: By C4D1, diversity of CD4+ TCRs had risen significantly, whereas that of CD8+ TCRs had not. At baseline, newly diagnosed patients reportedly showed less TCR diversity than healthy donors. Exclusion covered patients beginning nivolumab under 1 year post-ASCT.

This receptor was identified in a human donor with classical Hodgkin lymphoma. The sample was peripheral blood mononuclear cells (PBMCs), taken at baseline. This chain links TRBV28 with TRBJ1-6; D is possibly TRBD1 (5 bases). The CDR3, as DNA: TGTGCCAGCAGATCCACCTCCGGGGACCGATTGGTACGGCCCCTCCACTTT. Amino acid sequence: CASRSTSGDRLVRPLHF.